This T cell receptor beta chain was identified during a study of blood T cell repertoires in COVID-19. Overall study context: Samples came from the United States, Italy and Spain, spanning acute and convalescent COVID-19.

CDR3 length: 16 amino acids. Germline V CDR1 and CDR2: MGHDK, SYGVNS. V lost 5 bases and J lost 6; bases outside the gene matches: 13. Sequencing used immunoSEQ multiplex PCR; TCRdb keeps in-frame clones, though not all of them. The sample includes around 56,000 clones, under 85% of them seen just once. J is TRBJ2-3 and V is TRBV25-1, with TRBD2 identical over 8 bases. Material for sequencing was peripheral blood. The sequence was collected from a man between 60 and 75 years old with acute or convalescent COVID-19. The CDR3 spells CASSPWTSIGSDTQYF. In DNA form, the CDR3 reads TGTGCCAGCAGTCCTTGGACTAGCATTGGTTCGGATACGCAGTATTTT.